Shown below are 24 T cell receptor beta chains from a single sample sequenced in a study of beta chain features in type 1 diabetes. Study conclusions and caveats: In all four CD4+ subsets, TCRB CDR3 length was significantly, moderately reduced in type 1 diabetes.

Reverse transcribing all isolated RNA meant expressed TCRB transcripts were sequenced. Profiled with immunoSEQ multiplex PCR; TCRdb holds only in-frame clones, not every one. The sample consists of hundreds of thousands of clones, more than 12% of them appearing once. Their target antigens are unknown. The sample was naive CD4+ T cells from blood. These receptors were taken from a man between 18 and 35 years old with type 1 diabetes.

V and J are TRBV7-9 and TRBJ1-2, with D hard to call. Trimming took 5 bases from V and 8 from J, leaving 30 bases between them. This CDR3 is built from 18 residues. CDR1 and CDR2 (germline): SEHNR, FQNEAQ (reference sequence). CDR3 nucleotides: TGTGCCAGCAGCATTCGGGCCACCCCCGACAAGTTGCTGGGGGGCTACACCTTC. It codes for CASSIRATPDKLLGGYTF.

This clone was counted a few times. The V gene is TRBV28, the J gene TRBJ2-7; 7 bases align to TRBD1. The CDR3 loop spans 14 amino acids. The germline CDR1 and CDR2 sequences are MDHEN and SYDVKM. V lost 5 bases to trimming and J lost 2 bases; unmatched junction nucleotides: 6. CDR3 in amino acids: CASSAGQATYEQYF. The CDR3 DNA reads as TGTGCCAGCAGTGCCGGACAGGCGACCTACGAGCAGTACTTC.

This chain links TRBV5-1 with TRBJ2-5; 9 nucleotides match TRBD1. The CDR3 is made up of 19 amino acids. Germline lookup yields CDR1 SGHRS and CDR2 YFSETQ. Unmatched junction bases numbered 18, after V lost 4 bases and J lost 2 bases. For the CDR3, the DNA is TGCGCCAGCAGCAGACTACACAGGGGGCGCGGCGCGGGGCAAGAGACCCAGTACTTC. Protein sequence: CASSRLHRGRGAGQETQYF.

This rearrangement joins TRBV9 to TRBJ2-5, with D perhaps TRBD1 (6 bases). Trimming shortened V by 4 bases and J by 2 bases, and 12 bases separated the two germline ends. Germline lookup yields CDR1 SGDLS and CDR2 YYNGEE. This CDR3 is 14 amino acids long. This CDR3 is CASSPRQVQETQYF. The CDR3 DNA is TGTGCCAGCAGCCCAAGACAGGTTCAAGAGACCCAGTACTTC.

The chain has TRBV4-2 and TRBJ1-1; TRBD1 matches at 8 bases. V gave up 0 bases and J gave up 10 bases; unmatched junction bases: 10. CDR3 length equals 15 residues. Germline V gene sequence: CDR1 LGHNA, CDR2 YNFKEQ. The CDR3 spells CASSQDGQGAFAAFF. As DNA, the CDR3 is TGTGCCAGCAGCCAAGATGGGCAGGGGGCCTTCGCAGCTTTCTTT.

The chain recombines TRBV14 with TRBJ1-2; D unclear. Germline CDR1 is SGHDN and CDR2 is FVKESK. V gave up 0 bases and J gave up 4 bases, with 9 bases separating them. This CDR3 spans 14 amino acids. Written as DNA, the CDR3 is TGTGCCAGCAGCCAAGATACCCAGAGCTATGGCTACACCTTC. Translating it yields CASSQDTQSYGYTF.

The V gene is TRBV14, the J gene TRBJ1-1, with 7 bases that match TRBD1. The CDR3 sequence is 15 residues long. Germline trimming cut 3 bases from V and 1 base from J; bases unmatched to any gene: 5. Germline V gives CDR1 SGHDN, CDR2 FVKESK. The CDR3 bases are TGTGCCAGCAGCCACACCGGGACAGCGAACACTGAAGCTTTCTTT. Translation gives CASSHTGTANTEAFF.

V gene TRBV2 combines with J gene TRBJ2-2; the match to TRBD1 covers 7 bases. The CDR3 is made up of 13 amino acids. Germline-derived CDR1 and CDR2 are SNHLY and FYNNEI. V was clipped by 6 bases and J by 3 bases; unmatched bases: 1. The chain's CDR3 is CASRDRYTGELFF. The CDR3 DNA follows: TGTGCCAGCAGGGACAGGTACACCGGGGAGCTGTTTTTT. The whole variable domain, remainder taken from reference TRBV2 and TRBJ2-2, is EPEVTQTPSHQVTQMGQEVILRCVPISNHLYFYWYRQILGQKVEFLVSFYNNEISEKSEIFDDQFSVERPDGSNFTLKIRSTKLEDSAMYFCASRDRYTGELFFGEGSRLTVL.

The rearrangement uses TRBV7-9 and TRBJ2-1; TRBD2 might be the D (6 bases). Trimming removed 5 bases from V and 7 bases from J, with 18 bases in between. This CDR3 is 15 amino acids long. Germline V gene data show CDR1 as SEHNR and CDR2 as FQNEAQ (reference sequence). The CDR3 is CASSPMEGGLNEQFF. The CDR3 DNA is TGTGCCAGCAGCCCAATGGAGGGCGGCCTAAATGAGCAGTTCTTC.

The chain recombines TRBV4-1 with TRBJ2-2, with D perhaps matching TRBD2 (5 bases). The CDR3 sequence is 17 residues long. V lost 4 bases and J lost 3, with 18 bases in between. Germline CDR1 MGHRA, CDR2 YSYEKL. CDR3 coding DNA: TGCGCCAGCAGCCCCGTCTATGGGAGTGTCGACACCGGGGAGCTGTTTTTT. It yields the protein CASSPVYGSVDTGELFF.

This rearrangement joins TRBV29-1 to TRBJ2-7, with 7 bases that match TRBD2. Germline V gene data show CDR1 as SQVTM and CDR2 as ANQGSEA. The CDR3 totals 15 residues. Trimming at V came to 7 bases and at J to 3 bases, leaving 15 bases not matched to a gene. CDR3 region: CSARTLEGGSYEQYF. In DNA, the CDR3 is TGCAGCGCCCGAACCTTAGAGGGAGGGAGCTACGAGCAGTACTTC.

DNA of the CDR3: TGTGCCAGCAGGCCCGGGACTAGTCCTAGAGAGCAGTACTTC. This translates into CASRPGTSPREQYF. This rearrangement joins TRBV6-5 to TRBJ2-7; 8 bases map to TRBD2. The CDR3 contains 14 residues. Trimming cost V 6 bases and J 7 bases; bases outside gene matches: 11. Germline CDR1 reads MNHEY; CDR2 reads SVGAGI.

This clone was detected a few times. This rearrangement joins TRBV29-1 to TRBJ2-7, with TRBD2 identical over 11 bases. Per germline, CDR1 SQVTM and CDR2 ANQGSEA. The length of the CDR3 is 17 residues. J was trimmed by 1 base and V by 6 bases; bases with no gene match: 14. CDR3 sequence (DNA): TGCAGCGTCAGAGGACTAGCGGGTCAGACACGTTCCTACGAGCAGTACTTC. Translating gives CSVRGLAGQTRSYEQYF.

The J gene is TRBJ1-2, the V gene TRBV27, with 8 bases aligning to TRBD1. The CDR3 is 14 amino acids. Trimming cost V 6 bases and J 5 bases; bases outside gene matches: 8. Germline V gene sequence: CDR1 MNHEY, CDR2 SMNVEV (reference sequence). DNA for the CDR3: TGTGCCAGCAGGTCACAGGGGGAAGTGTATGGCTACACCTTC. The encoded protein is CASRSQGEVYGYTF.

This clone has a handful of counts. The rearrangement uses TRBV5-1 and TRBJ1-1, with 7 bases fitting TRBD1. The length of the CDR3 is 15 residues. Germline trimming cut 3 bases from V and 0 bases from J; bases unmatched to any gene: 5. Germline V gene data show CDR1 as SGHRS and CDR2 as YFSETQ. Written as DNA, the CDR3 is TGCGCCAGCAGCTGGGGACAGAACATGAACACTGAAGCTTTCTTT. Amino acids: CASSWGQNMNTEAFF.

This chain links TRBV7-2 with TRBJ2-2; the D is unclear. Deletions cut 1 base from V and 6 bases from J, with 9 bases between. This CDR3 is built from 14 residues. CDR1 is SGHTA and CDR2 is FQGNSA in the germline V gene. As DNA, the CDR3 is TGTGCCAGCAGCTTAGTCCATGCCCCCGGGGAGCTGTTTTTT. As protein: CASSLVHAPGELFF.

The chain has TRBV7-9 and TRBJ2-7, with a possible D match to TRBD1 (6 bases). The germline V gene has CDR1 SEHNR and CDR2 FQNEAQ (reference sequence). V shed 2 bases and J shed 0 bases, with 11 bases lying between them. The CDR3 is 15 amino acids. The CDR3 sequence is CASSLKTGTSYEQYF. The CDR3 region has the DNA TGTGCCAGCAGCTTAAAGACAGGAACCTCCTACGAGCAGTACTTC.

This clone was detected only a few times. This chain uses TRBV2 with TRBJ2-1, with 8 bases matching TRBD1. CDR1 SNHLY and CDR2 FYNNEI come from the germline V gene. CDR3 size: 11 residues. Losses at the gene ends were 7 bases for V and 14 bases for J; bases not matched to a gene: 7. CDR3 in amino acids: CASTLDRVKFF. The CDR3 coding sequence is TGTGCCAGCACCCTGGACAGGGTTAAGTTCTTC.

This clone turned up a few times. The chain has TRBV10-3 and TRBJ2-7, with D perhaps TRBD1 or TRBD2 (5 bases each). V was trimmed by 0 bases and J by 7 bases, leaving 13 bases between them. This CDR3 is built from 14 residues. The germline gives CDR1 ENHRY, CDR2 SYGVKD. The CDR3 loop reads CAISESRDAGEQYF. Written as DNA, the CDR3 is TGTGCCATCAGTGAGTCGAGGGACGCCGGGGAGCAGTACTTC.

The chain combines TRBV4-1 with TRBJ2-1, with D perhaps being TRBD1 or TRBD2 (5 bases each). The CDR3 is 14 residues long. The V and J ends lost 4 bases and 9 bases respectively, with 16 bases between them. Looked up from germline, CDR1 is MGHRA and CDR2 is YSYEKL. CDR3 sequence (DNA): TGCGCCAGCAGCCCAATCGGGACCCGCATTGAGCAGTTCTTC. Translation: CASSPIGTRIEQFF.

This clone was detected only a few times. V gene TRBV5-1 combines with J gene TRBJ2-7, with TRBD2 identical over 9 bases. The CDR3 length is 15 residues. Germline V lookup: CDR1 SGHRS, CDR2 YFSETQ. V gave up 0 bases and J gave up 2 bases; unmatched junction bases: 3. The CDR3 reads CASSLVTSGTYEQYF. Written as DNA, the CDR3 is TGCGCCAGCAGCTTGGTGACTAGCGGAACCTACGAGCAGTACTTC.

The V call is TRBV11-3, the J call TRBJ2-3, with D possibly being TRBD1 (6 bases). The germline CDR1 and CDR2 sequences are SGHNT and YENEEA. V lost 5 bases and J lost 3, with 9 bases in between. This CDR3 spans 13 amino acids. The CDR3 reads CASSPRGTDTQYF. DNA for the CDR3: TGTGCCAGCAGCCCCAGGGGAACAGATACGCAGTATTTT.

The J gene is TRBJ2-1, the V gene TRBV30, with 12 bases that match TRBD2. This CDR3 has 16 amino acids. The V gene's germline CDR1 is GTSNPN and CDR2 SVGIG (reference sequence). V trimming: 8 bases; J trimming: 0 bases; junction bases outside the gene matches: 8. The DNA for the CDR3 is TGTGCCCGCACTAGCGGGAGGCTGAGCTCCTACAATGAGCAGTTCTTC. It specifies CARTSGRLSSYNEQFF.

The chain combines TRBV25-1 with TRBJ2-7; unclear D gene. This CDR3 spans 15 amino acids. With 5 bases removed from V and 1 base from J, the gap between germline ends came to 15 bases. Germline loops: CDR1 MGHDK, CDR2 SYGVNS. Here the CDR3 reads CASSSLGIPSYEQYF. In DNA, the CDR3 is TGTGCCAGCAGTAGCCTAGGGATACCGTCCTACGAGCAGTACTTC.